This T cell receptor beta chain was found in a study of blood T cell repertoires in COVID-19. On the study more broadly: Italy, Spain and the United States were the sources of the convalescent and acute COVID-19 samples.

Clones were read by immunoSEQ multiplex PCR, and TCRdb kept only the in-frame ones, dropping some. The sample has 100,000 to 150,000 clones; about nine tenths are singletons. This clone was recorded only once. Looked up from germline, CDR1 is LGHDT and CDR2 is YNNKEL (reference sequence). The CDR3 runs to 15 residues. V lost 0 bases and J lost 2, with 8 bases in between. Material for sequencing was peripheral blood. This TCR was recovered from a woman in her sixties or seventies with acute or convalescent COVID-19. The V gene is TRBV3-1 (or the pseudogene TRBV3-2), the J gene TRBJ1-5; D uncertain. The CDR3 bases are TGTGCCAGCAGCCAAGATCCCAGGCGCAATCAGCCCCAGCATTTT. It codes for CASSQDPRRNQPQHF.